Following are 7 T cell receptor beta chains from one sample sequenced in a study of blood T cell repertoires in COVID-19. TCRdb keeps only in-frame clones here, not all; method: immunoSEQ multiplex PCR. This sample carries 250,000 to 350,000 clones, 80% to 90% of them seen once, and the ten largest clones take about 4.3%. Sample: PBMCs or T cells enriched from blood (not recorded which). Receptors were obtained from a woman in her 30s who had recovered from COVID-19.

The V gene is TRBV27, the J gene TRBJ2-7, with 8 bases aligning to TRBD2. Unmatched junction bases numbered 5, after V lost 6 bases and J lost 4 bases. The CDR3 is 13 residues long. Germline CDR1 and CDR2: MNHEY and SMNVEV (reference sequence). The CDR3 is CASSSGGGYEQYF. CDR3 nucleotide sequence: TGTGCCAGCAGCTCCGGGGGGGGTTACGAGCAGTACTTC.

This clone was detected only once. The chain recombines TRBV10-3 with TRBJ1-4; 7 bases line up with TRBD1. Germline CDR1 reads ENHRY; CDR2 reads SYGVKD. V gave up 6 bases and J gave up 3 bases; unmatched junction bases: 4. There are 14 residues in the CDR3. The CDR3 DNA reads TGTGCCATCAGAAGACAGGGTGCTAATGAAAAACTGTTTTTT. It encodes CAIRRQGANEKLFF.

This clone was seen only a few times. The V gene is TRBV7-2, the J gene TRBJ1-3, with 7 bases matching TRBD1. The CDR3 totals 15 residues. Losses at the gene ends were 5 bases for V and 2 bases for J; bases not matched to a gene: 6. The germline CDR1 and CDR2 sequences are SGHTA and FQGNSA. The DNA of the CDR3 is TGTGCCAGCAGCAGGGTAACAGGGGCTGGAAACACCATATATTTT. Encoded protein: CASSRVTGAGNTIYF.

Comment on this clone: In the same sample, other DNA sequences code for this CDR3. The chain links TRBV5-1 to TRBJ1-3; D call uncertain. V lost 0 bases and J lost 0, with 4 bases in between. This CDR3 contains 14 residues. Germline assignment: CDR1 SGHRS and CDR2 YFSETQ. The CDR3 DNA sequence: TGCGCCAGCAGCTTGGACAGCTCTGGAAACACCATATATTTT. Amino acids: CASSLDSSGNTIYF.

The rearrangement uses TRBV5-4 and TRBJ2-7, with a weak D call TRBD1 (6 bases). Germline CDR1 SGHNT, CDR2 YYREEE (reference sequence). V was trimmed by 6 bases and J by 2 bases, leaving 18 bases between them. The CDR3 has 15 amino acids. Here the CDR3 reads CASTLYGDIAYEQYF. The CDR3 bases are TGTGCCAGCACCTTATACGGGGACATTGCCTACGAGCAGTACTTC.

The V gene is TRBV4-1, the J gene TRBJ1-1; D perhaps matches TRBD1 (6 bases). From germline, CDR1 is MGHRA and CDR2 YSYEKL. The V end lost 3 bases, the J end lost 1 base, and 9 bases lay between the germline ends. This CDR3 comprises 14 residues. This chain's CDR3 is CASSQRDTNTEAFF. The CDR3 DNA reads as TGCGCCAGCAGCCAGAGGGACACGAACACTGAAGCTTTCTTT.

This clone appeared a single time. This chain connects TRBV24-1 to TRBJ2-3; TRBD2 is a possible D gene (6 bases). This CDR3 region has 16 residues. The V end was cut by 2 bases, the J end by 5 bases, with 16 bases between. Germline values: CDR1 KGHDR, CDR2 SFDVKD. This CDR3 reads CATSDSGTQGLDTQYF. The CDR3 DNA sequence: TGTGCCACCAGTGATTCGGGGACTCAAGGTCTAGATACGCAGTATTTT.